This T cell receptor beta chain was sequenced in a study of CD8 T cells in ankylosing spondylitis. The V gene lost 4 bases and the J gene lost 10 bases, with 24 bases spanning the gap. This CDR3 is 16 amino acids long. Germline V gene lookup returns CDR1 SGDLS and CDR2 YYNGEE. Overall study results and limits: Within matched ankylosing spondylitis synovial fluid, disease-linked clones were reportedly significantly enriched.

The sample holds many counts of this clonotype. The target antigen is unknown. TCRdb passed the 5' RACE reads through MiXCR, listing each CDR3 protein once. The sample consists of 40,000 or so distinct CDR3 sequences, 2.7% of them appearing once. The receptor was derived from a male donor with ankylosing spondylitis or in good health (not recorded which). Specimen: blood, either unsorted or a sorted T cell fraction (not recorded which). This chain joins TRBV9 and TRBJ2-1; a possible D gene is TRBD1 (5 bases). The CDR3 DNA is TGTGCCAGCAGCTATTTCCCCAGGGCATTCGTTGGAGAGCAGTTCTTC. It specifies CASSYFPRAFVGEQFF. Combining the CDR3 with reference TRBV9 and TRBJ2-1 gives the whole variable domain DSGVTQTPKHLITATGQRVTLRCSPRSGDLSVYWYQQSLDQGLQFLIQYYNGEERAKGNILERFSAQQFPDLHSELNLSSLELGDSALYFCASSYFPRAFVGEQFFGPGTRLTVL.